Here is one TCR beta chain with its context. Its target is unknown. This record comes from a study of cytomegalovirus exposure and HLA in healthy donors. Broader study findings: A cluster of highly shared sequence variants was likely a sequencing artifact. It was shown in a later analysis that HLA-associated TCR beta chains were more clonally expanded than other, equally common chains.

PCR employed 60 Vbeta and 13 Jbeta primers. Per the original data handling: It was a later analysis that counted 83 million or so unique TCR beta chains, of which around 11 million were shared. Produced via immunoSEQ multiplex PCR; TCRdb's table is partial and in-frame only. V and J calls and clone size are copied from that table; D and trimming were computed from the DNA. The data hold 99,000 or so clones, with 76% observed a single time. The CDR3 spans 12 residues. Trimming took 6 bases from V and 8 from J, leaving 11 bases between them. CDR1 and CDR2 (germline): SGHTA, FQGNSA. This clonotype was sampled from a man aged 35 to 55 in good health and CMV-seropositive. Sequencing used PBMCs. The V gene is TRBV7-2, the J gene TRBJ2-1; D perhaps matches TRBD1 (5 bases). CDR3 region: CASSSSGYEQFF. CDR3 DNA sequence: TGTGCCAGCAGTTCATCAGGGTATGAGCAGTTCTTC.